This TCR beta chain is drawn from a study of blood T cells in healthy people across ages. General study results and limits: Those diversity estimates obtained from one million T cells were thought to be underestimates.

V gave up 7 bases and J gave up 4 bases, with 13 bases separating them. The CDR3 consists of 13 residues. Germline V gene sequence: CDR1 SGHTA, CDR2 FQGNSA. A few counts support this clonotype. Its antigen is currently unknown. A second PCR of roughly 7 to 11 cycles used a sample-barcoded 5' primer and a J-beta primer mix. TCRdb redid the calling of the 5' RACE reads with MiXCR, one entry per CDR3 protein. The data hold 850,000 or so distinct CDR3 sequences, with around 28% observed a single time. V is TRBV7-2 and J is TRBJ1-1; maybe TRBD1 (6 bases). Sequencing used blood. The TCR was taken from an elderly woman in good health. The DNA of the CDR3 is TGTGCCAGCACACTCACAGGGTTCACTGAAGCTTTCTTT. As protein: CASTLTGFTEAFF.